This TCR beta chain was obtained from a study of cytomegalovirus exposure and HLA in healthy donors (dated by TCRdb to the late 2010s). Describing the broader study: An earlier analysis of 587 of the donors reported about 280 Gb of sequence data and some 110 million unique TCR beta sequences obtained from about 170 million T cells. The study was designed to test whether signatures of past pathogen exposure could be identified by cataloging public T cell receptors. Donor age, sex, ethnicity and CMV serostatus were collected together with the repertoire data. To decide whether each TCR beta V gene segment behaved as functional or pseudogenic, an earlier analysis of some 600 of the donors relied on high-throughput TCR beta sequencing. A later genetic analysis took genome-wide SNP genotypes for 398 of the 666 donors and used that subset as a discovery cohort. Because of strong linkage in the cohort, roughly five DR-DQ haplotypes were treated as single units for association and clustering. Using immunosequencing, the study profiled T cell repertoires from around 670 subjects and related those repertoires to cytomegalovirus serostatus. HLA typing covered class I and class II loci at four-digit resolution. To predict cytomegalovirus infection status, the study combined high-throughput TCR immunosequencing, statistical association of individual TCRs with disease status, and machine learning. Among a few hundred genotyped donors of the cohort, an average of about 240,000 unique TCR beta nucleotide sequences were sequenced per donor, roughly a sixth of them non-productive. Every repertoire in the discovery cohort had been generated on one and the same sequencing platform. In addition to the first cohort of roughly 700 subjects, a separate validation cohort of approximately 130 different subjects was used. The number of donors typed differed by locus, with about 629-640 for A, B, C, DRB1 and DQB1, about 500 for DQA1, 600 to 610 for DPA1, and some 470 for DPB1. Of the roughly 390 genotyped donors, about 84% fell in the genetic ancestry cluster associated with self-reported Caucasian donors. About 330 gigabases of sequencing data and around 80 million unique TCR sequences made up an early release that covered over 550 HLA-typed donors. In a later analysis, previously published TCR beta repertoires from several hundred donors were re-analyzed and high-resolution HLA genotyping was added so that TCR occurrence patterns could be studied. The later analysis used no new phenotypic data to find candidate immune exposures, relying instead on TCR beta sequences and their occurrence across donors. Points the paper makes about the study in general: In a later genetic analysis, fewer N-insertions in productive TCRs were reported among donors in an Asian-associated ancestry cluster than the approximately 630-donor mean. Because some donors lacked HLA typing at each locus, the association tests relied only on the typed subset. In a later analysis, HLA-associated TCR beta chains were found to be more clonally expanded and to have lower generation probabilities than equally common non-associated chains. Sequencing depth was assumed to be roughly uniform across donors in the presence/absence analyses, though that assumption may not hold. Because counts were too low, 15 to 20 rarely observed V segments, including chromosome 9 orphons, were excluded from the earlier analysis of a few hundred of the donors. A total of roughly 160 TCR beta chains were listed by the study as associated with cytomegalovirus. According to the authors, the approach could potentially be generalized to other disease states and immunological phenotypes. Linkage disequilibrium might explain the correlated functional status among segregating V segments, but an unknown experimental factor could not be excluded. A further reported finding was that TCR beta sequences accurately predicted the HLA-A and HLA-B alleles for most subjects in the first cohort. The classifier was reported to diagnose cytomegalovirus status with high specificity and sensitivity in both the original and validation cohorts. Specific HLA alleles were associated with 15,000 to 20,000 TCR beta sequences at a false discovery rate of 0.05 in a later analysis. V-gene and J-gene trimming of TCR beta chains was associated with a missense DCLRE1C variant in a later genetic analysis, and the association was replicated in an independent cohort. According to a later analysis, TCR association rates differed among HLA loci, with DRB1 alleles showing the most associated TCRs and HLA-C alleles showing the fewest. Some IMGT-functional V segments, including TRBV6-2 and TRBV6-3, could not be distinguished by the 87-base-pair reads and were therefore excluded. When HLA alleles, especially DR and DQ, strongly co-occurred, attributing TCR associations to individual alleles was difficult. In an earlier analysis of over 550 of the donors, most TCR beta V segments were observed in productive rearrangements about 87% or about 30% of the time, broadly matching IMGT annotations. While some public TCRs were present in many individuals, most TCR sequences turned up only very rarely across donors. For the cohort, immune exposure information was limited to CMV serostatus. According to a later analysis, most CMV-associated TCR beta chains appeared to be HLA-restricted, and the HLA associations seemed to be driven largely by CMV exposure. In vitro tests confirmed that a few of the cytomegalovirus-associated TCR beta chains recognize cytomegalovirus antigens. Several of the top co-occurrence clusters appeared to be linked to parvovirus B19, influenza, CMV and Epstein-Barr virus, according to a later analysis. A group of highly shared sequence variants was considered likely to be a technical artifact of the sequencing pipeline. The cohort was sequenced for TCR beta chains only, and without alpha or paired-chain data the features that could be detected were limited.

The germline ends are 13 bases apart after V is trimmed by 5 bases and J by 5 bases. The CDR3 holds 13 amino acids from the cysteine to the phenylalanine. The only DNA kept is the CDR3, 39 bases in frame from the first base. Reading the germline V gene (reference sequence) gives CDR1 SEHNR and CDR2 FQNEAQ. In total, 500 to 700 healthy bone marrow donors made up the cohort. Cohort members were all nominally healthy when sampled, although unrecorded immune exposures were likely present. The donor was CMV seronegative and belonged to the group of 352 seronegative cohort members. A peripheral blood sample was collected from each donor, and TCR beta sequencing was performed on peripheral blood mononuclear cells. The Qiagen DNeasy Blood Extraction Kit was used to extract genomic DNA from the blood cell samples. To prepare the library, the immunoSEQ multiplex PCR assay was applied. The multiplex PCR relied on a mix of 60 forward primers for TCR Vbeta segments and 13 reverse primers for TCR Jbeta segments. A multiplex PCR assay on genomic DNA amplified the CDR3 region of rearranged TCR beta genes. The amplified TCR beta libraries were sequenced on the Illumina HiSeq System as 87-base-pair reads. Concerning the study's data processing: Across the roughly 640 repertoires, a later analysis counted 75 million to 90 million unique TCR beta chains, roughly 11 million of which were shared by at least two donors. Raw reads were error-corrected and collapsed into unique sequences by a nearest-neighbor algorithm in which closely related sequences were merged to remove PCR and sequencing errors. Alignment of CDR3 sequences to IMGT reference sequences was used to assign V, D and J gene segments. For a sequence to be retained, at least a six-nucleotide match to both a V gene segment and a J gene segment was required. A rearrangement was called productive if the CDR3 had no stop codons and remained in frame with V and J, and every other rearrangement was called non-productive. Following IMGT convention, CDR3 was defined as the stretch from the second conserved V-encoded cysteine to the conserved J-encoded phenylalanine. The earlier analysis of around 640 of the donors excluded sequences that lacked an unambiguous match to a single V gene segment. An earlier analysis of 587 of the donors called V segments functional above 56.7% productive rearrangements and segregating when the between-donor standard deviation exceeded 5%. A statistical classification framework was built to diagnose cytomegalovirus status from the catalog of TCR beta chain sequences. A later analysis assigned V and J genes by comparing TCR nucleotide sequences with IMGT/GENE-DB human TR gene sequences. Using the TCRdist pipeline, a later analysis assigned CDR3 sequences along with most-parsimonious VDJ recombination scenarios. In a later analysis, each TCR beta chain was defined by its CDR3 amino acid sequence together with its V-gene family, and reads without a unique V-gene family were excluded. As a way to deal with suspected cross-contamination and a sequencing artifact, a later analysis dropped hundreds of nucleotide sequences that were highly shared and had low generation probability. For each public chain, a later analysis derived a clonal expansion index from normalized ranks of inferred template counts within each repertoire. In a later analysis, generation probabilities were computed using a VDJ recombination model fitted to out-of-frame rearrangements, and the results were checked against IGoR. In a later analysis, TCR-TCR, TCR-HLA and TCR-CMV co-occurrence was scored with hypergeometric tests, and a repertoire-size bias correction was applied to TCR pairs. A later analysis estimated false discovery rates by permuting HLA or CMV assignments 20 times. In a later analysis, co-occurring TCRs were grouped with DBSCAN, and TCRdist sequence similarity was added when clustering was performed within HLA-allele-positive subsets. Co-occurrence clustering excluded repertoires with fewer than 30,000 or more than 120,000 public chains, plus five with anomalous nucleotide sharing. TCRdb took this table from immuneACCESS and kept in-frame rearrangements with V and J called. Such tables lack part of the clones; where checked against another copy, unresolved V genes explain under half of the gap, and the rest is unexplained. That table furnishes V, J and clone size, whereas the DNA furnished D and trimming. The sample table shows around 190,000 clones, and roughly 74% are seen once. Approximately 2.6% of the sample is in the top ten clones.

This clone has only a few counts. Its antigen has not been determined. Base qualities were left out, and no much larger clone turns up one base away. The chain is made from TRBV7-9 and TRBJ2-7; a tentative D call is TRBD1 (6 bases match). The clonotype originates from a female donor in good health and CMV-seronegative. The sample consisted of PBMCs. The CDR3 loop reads CASSRSGDHEQYF. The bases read TGTGCCAGCAGCCGTTCAGGGGACCACGAGCAGTACTTC. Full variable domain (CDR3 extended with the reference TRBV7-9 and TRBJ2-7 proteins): DTGVSQNPRHKITKRGQNVTFRCDPISEHNRLYWYRQTLGQGPEFLTYFQNEAQLEKSRLLSDRFSAERPKGSFSTLEIQRTEQGDSAMYLCASSRSGDHEQYFGPGTRLTVT.